This T cell receptor beta chain is drawn from a study of blood T cell dynamics during melanoma immunotherapy. Generated by immunoSEQ multiplex PCR, the TCRdb table keeps only in-frame clones and is missing some. The table has fewer than 8,000 clones, 81% seen once. Specified time point: week 3, after first cycle of checkpoint inhibitor. Blood was drawn before treatment and at week 3 after checkpoint blockade. V shed 5 bases and J shed 4 bases, with 14 bases lying between them. This CDR3 is 15 amino acids long. Germline lookup yields CDR1 MNHNY and CDR2 SVGAGI (reference sequence). The V gene is TRBV6-6, the J gene TRBJ2-2; a weak D match, TRBD1 (5 bases). The material was blood, obtained from a patient treated with checkpoint blockade. The source is a human donor with melanoma. The CDR3 coding sequence is TGTGCCAGCAGTCAGGGTCCCGAAGTCACCGGGGAGCTGTTTTTT. This encodes CASSQGPEVTGELFF.